Below are 2 T cell receptor beta chains sequenced from a single sample in a study of naive and memory T cell subsets. The beta constant-region primer was an equimolar mix of two oligonucleotides covering TRBC1 and TRBC2. Nested alpha and beta constant-region primers with the SP2 primer drove four PCR rounds on ligated cDNA. Using its own MiXCR run on the UMI-ligation and nested PCR reads, TCRdb lists one record per CDR3 protein. The table lists some 16,000 distinct CDR3 sequences, roughly 8.4% of them singletons. Material for sequencing was central memory CD8+ T cells from blood. The source is a human donor in good health.

V usage is TRBV20-1 and J usage is TRBJ2-7; no definite D call. The CDR3 is made up of 14 amino acids. Trimming took 0 bases from V and 0 from J, leaving 9 bases between them. Germline CDR1 reads DFQATT; CDR2 reads SNEGSKA (reference sequence). For the CDR3, the DNA is TGCAGTGCTAGAGATCCAGTCACCTCCTACGAGCAGTACTTC. It is translated as CSARDPVTSYEQYF.

This clonotype appeared many times. The CDR3 region is CASSVGLVPDAQYF. In DNA form, the CDR3 reads TGTGCCAGCAGCGTAGGACTAGTCCCGGATGCGCAGTATTTT. This rearrangement joins TRBV9 to TRBJ2-3; D perhaps matches TRBD2 (6 bases). This CDR3 is 14 amino acids long. CDR1 and CDR2 (germline): SGDLS, YYNGEE. Between the trimmed V and J ends, which lost 0 bases and 10 bases, there was a span of 15 bases.